Listed here is a single TCR beta chain. The junction shows a germline mismatch at one end, possibly a read error. The sample comes from a study of blood T cell repertoires in COVID-19. Study-level information: Sources were T cells, B-cell-depleted T cells, or PBMCs; the material itself was cDNA or gDNA.

In the authors' workflow: Quantification of nucleated cells was approximated via reference gene primer amplification. Assay used: immunoSEQ multiplex PCR; TCRdb lists only in-frame clones, some missing. V and J calls plus clone size are reproduced from that table; the DNA served to infer D and trimming. The table lists 9,500 to 13,000 clones, roughly 87% of them singletons, with approximately 5.5% in the top ten. The TCR was taken from a human donor in a cohort sampled during active COVID-19. The sample consisted of peripheral blood.

CDR3 protein: CASSLDAGTSFNEQYF. CDR3 DNA sequence: TGTGCTAGCAGCTTAGATGCCGGGACTAGTTTCAACGAGCAGTACTTC. The rearrangement links TRBV7-7 to TRBJ2-7; TRBD2 matches 8 bases. Germline assignment: CDR1 SSHAT and CDR2 FNYEAQ (reference sequence). This CDR3 has 16 amino acids.